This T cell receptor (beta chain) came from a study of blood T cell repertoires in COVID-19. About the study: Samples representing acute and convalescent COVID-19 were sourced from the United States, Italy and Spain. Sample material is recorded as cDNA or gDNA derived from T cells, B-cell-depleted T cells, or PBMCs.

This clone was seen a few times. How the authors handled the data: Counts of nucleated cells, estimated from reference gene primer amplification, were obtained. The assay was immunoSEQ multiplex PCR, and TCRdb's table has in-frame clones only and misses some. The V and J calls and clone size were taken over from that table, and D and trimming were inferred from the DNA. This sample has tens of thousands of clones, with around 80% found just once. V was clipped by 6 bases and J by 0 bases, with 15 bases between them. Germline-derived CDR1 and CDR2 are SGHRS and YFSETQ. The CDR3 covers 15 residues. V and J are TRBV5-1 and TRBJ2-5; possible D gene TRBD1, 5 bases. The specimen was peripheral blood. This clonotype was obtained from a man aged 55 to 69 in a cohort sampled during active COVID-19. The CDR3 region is CASTSAQGNQETQYF. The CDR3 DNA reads TGCGCCAGCACCTCTGCCCAGGGAAACCAAGAGACCCAGTACTTC.